The 4 T cell receptor beta chains below all came from one sample that was sequenced in a study of blood T cell repertoires in COVID-19. This table comes from immunoSEQ multiplex PCR, and its TCRdb copy is limited to in-frame clones, with some not included. The sample gives under 80,000 clones, about 90% of which show up once; approximately 14% is in the top ten. The sample comprised peripheral blood. The receptors here all came from a human donor in a cohort sampled during active COVID-19.

This rearrangement joins TRBV6-5 to TRBJ2-1; 8 nucleotides match TRBD2. Germline lookup yields CDR1 MNHEY and CDR2 SVGAGI. The CDR3 covers 14 residues. V lost 8 bases, J lost 8 bases, and 11 bases stayed unmatched. The CDR3 DNA follows: TGTGCCAGCGGTCGCCAGCGGGAGACCGATGAGCAGTTCTTC. Protein product: CASGRQRETDEQFF.

This chain links TRBV18 with TRBJ2-3, with D perhaps TRBD2 (6 bases). From germline, CDR1 is KGHSH and CDR2 LQKENI. The CDR3 extends over 13 amino acids. V shed 6 bases and J shed 5 bases, with 12 bases lying between them. The CDR3 DNA reads TGTGCCAGCTCCCCCCCCGGGGGAGATACGCAGTATTTT. This sequence encodes CASSPPGGDTQYF.

The rearrangement uses TRBV28 and TRBJ1-6; D is perhaps TRBD1 (6 bases). From germline, CDR1 is MDHEN and CDR2 SYDVKM. This CDR3 is 15 amino acids long. Trimming took off 5 bases at V and 5 bases at J, with 13 bases between the two ends. The CDR3 loop reads CASSLMNRDNSPLHF. The CDR3 DNA is TGTGCCAGCAGTCTAATGAACAGGGATAATTCACCCCTCCACTTT.

V gene TRBV5-8 combines with J gene TRBJ1-2; D is unresolved. CDR3 length: 14 residues. Looked up from germline, CDR1 is SGHTS and CDR2 is YDEGEE. V lost 2 bases and J 8 bases, leaving 16 bases between the germline ends. The CDR3 sequence: CASSFGAEVVGYTF. In DNA, the CDR3 is TGTGCCAGCAGCTTTGGTGCAGAGGTAGTAGGCTACACCTTC. Based on the CDR3 plus reference TRBV5-8 and TRBJ1-2, the full variable domain is EAGVTQSPTHLIKTRGQQATLRCSPISGHTSVYWYQQALGLGLQFLLWYDEGEERNRGNFPPRFSGRQFPNYSSELNVNALELEDSALYLCASSFGAEVVGYTFGSGTRLTVV.